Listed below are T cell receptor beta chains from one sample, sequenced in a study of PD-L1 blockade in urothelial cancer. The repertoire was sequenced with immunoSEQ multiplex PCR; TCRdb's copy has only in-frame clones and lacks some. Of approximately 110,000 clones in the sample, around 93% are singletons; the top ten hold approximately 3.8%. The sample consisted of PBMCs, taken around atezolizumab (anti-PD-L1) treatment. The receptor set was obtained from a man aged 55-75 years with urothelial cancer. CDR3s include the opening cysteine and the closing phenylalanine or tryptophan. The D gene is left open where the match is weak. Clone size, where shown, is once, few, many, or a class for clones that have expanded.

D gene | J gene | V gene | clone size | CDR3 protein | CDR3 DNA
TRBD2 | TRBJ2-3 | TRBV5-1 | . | CASSFGGGLAGGQDTQYF | TGCGCCAGCAGCTTCGGTGGGGGACTAGCGGGGGGGCAAGATACGCAGTATTTT
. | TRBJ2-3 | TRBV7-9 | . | CASSPRGLRDTQYF | TGTGCCAGCAGCCCTAGAGGGCTGCGGGATACGCAGTATTTT
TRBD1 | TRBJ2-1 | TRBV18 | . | CASSRGTGNNEQFF | TGTGCCAGCTCCCGAGGGACAGGGAACAATGAGCAGTTCTTC
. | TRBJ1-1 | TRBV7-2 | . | CASSFSPHMNTEAFF | TGTGCCAGCAGCTTTAGCCCCCACATGAACACTGAAGCTTTCTTT
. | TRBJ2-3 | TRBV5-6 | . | CASSISGTDTQYF | TGTGCCAGCAGCATTTCAGGGACAGATACGCAGTATTTT
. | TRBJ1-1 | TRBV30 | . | CAWFRATQATEAFF | TGTGCCTGGTTCCGGGCCACACAGGCCACTGAAGCTTTCTTT
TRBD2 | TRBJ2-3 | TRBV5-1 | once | CASSRAPPAGGPDTQYF | TGCGCCAGCAGCCGGGCGCCCCCAGCGGGAGGGCCAGATACGCAGTATTTT
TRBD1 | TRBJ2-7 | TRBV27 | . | CASWDSGSYEQYF | TGTGCCAGCTGGGACAGCGGATCCTACGAGCAGTACTTC
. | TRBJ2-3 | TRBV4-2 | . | CASSQTSWGGQVADTQYF | TGTGCCAGCAGCCAAACTAGCTGGGGGGGGCAGGTCGCAGATACGCAGTATTTT
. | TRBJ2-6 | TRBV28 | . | CASSSISGANVLTF | TGTGCCAGCAGTTCTATCTCTGGGGCCAACGTCCTGACTTTC
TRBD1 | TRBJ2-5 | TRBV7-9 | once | CASSGDRQETQYF | TGTGCCAGCAGTGGGGACAGACAAGAGACCCAGTACTTC
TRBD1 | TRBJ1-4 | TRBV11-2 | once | CASSLGTGEVLFF | TGTGCCAGCAGCTTGGGGACAGGGGAGGTACTGTTTTTT
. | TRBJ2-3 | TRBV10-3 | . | CAISEEADLTDTQYF | TGTGCCATCAGTGAAGAGGCAGACCTTACAGATACGCAGTATTTT
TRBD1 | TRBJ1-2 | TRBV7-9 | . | CASRPKRTGLGYGYTF | TGTGCCAGCCGACCAAAAAGGACAGGGCTAGGCTATGGCTACACCTTC
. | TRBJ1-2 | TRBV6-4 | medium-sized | CASSDSTAYGYTF | TGTGCCAGCAGTGACTCGACAGCATATGGCTACACCTTC
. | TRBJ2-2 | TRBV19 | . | CASSGRGAYTGELFF | TGTGCCAGTAGTGGTCGGGGGGCCTACACCGGGGAGCTGTTTTTT
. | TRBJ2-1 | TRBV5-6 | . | CASSSLDEQFF | TGTGCCAGCAGCTCGCTAGATGAGCAGTTCTTC
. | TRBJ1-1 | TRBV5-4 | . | CASSLQGEAFF | TGTGCCAGCAGCTTACAGGGTGAAGCTTTCTTT
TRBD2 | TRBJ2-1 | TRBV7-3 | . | CASSLFSGLAGTEQFF | TGTGCCAGCAGCTTATTTTCGGGACTAGCGGGAACTGAGCAGTTCTTC
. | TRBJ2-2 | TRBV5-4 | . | CASSVQGNRELFF | TGTGCCAGCAGCGTTCAGGGAAACCGGGAGCTGTTTTTT
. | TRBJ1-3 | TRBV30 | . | CACQVLGGNTIYF | TGTGCCTGCCAGGTGTTGGGTGGAAACACCATATATTTT
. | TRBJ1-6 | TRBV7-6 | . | CASSLGSVLNSPLHF | TGTGCCAGCAGCTTAGGAAGCGTACTCAATTCACCCCTCCACTTT
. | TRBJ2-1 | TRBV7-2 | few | CASSLVAGQSAYNEQFF | TGTGCCAGCAGCTTAGTGGCGGGCCAATCCGCCTACAATGAGCAGTTCTTC
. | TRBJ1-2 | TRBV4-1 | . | CASSQDQQGTNYGYTF | TGCGCCAGCAGCCAAGATCAACAGGGCACCAACTATGGCTACACCTTC
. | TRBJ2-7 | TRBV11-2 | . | CASSIPGWGEQYF | TGTGCCAGCAGCATCCCGGGGTGGGGCGAGCAGTACTTC
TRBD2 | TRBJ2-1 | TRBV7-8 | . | CASSYGTSGRQFF | TGTGCCAGCAGCTACGGGACTAGCGGGAGGCAGTTCTTC
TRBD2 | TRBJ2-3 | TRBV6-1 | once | CASRELADSTDTQYF | TGTGCCAGCAGGGAACTAGCGGATAGCACAGATACGCAGTATTTT
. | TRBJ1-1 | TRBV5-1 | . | CASSYRVEDTEAFF | TGCGCCAGCAGCTACAGGGTTGAGGACACTGAAGCTTTCTTT
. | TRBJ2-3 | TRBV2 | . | CASRVTGTDTQYF | TGTGCCAGCAGGGTCACTGGCACAGATACGCAGTATTTT
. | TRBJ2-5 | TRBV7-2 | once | CASNHRQVGETQYF | TGTGCCAGCAACCATAGACAGGTCGGAGAGACCCAGTACTTC
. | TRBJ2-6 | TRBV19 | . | CASSIRGFPPSGANVLTF | TGTGCCAGTAGTATTAGGGGGTTCCCACCCTCTGGGGCCAACGTCCTGACTTTC
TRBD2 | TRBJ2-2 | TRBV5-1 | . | CASSPIAGSAGELFF | TGCGCCAGCAGCCCTATAGCGGGGTCGGCCGGGGAGCTGTTTTTT
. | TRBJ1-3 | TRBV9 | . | CASSPPGVGGNTIYF | TGTGCCAGCAGCCCTCCCGGGGTCGGTGGAAACACCATATATTTT
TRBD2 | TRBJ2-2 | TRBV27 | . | CASDAGATNTGELFF | TGTGCCAGCGATGCGGGAGCTACGAACACCGGGGAGCTGTTTTTT
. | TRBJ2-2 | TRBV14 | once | CASSQDRTGELFF | TGTGCCAGCAGCCAAGATCGCACCGGGGAGCTGTTTTTT
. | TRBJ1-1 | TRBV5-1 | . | CASSSWGVNTEAFF | TGCGCCAGCAGCTCTTGGGGAGTCAACACTGAAGCTTTCTTT
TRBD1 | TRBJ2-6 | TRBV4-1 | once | CASSQERMTGGSSGANVLTF | TGCGCCAGCAGCCAAGAAAGGATGACAGGGGGAAGCTCTGGGGCCAACGTCCTGACTTTC
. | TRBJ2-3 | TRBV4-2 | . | CASSIRSGSGSTDTQYF | TGTGCCAGCAGCATACGGTCGGGTAGCGGTAGCACAGATACGCAGTATTTT
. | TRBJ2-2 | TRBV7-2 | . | CASSSPGGELFF | TGTGCCAGCAGCTCACCGGGAGGGGAGCTGTTTTTT
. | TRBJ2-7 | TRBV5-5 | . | CASAPLRARSYEQYF | TGTGCCAGCGCCCCCCTCAGGGCCCGGTCCTACGAGCAGTACTTC
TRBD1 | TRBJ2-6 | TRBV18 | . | CASSGPGQANSGANVLTF | TGTGCCAGCTCAGGCCCGGGACAGGCTAACTCTGGGGCCAACGTCCTGACTTTC
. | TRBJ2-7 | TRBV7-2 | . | CASRNSRDSGPYEQYF | TGTGCCAGCCGCAATAGTAGGGACTCAGGACCGTACGAGCAGTACTTC
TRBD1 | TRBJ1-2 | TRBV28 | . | CASKMTGGYGYTF | TGTGCCAGCAAAATGACAGGGGGTTATGGCTACACCTTC
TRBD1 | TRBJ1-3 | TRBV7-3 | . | CASSLTSPTGKKGPFSGNTIYF | TGTGCCAGCAGCTTAACGTCCCCGACAGGGAAAAAAGGGCCCTTCTCTGGAAACACCATATATTTT
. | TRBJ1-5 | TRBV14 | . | CASSLGGGNSNQPQHF | TGTGCCAGCAGCCTAGGTGGAGGGAATAGCAATCAGCCCCAGCATTTT
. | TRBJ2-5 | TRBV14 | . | CASSQDYLGGTQYF | TGTGCCAGCAGCCAAGATTATCTCGGTGGGACCCAGTACTTC
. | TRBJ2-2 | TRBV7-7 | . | CASSLASGFDTGELFF | TGTGCTAGCAGCTTAGCGTCCGGGTTTGACACCGGGGAGCTGTTTTTT
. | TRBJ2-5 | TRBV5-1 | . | CASSLALPPSETQYF | TGCGCCAGCAGCTTGGCACTCCCCCCCTCTGAGACCCAGTACTTC
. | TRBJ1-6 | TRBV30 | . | CAWTLTGNSPLHF | TGTGCCTGGACCCTTACAGGGAATTCACCCCTCCACTTT
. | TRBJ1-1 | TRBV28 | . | CASSFGSNTEAFF | TGTGCCAGCAGTTTCGGGTCAAACACTGAAGCTTTCTTT
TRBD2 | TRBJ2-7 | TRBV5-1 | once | CASSLGLAGDHSYEQYF | TGCGCCAGCTCTCTGGGACTAGCGGGAGATCACTCCTACGAGCAGTACTTC
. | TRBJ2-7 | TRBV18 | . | CASSTGLNDEQYF | TGTGCCAGCTCAACAGGGCTTAACGACGAGCAGTACTTC
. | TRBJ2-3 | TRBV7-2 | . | CASSLVVTGTDTQYF | TGTGCCAGCAGCTTAGTGGTGACTGGCACAGATACGCAGTATTTT
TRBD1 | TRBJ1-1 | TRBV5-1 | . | CASSLTGEANTEAFF | TGCGCCAGCAGCTTGACAGGGGAAGCGAACACTGAAGCTTTCTTT
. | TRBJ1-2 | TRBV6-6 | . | CASRGYTF | TGTGCCAGCCGTGGCTACACCTTC